This T cell receptor (beta chain) was sequenced for a study of OX40 agonist ivuxolimab in advanced cancers. Background on the study: The drug used for patients, ivuxolimab, was an agonistic anti-OX40 (CD134) antibody. Among those treated, three patients had partial responses, one with hepatocellular carcinoma and two with cutaneous melanoma.

This clone was counted once. The limits of the CDR3 on the DNA are not certain, so only TCRdb's listed CDR3 is given. Inclusive of both ends, the CDR3 amounts to 19 amino acids. Sequencing was performed with immunoSEQ multiplex PCR; in TCRdb, only in-frame clones are kept and a portion is missing. The sample records 66,000 or so clones, about nine tenths being singletons. This clonotype originated in an adult with an advanced solid tumor such as melanoma, head and neck, liver or kidney cancer. The sample was CD4+ or CD8+ T cells sorted from blood, taken in a trial of the OX40 agonist ivuxolimab. The chain has TRBV21-1 and TRBJ2-2; no check of the table's D call, TRBD1, against the DNA was made. TRBV21-1 is tagged as a pseudogene. This chain's CDR3 is CASSKVWSWGQGITGELFF.